Presented here are 21 T cell receptor beta chains from one specimen sequenced in a study of blood T cell repertoires in COVID-19. Here immunoSEQ multiplex PCR was the method, and the copy in TCRdb shows in-frame clones only, minus some. The profile shows nearly 200,000 clones, roughly nine tenths of them singletons. The sequenced sample consisted of peripheral blood. Receptors originate from a woman between 65 and 79 years old with acute or convalescent COVID-19.

The rearrangement uses TRBV10-2 and TRBJ2-7; 14 nucleotides agree with TRBD2. CDR3 size: 17 residues. Trimming cost V 0 bases and J 5 bases; bases outside gene matches: 6. Germline CDR1 WSHSY, CDR2 SAAADI. This chain's CDR3 is CASSESWTSGRSDEQYF. The CDR3 DNA is TGCGCCAGCAGTGAGTCGTGGACTAGCGGGAGGAGCGACGAGCAGTACTTC.

The chain combines TRBV5-8 with TRBJ2-7; 8 bases map to TRBD2. Germline CDR1 SGHTS, CDR2 YDEGEE. After removal of 4 bases from V and 3 bases from J, the junction contained 15 bases not matched to a gene. The CDR3 contains 17 residues. Here the CDR3 DNA reads TGTGCCAGCAGCCCGCTAGAGAAGCGGGGGCCGAACTACGAGCAGTACTTC. Its protein is CASSPLEKRGPNYEQYF. The full variable domain, with the rest looked up from reference TRBV5-8 and TRBJ2-7, is EAGVTQSPTHLIKTRGQQATLRCSPISGHTSVYWYQQALGLGLQFLLWYDEGEERNRGNFPPRFSGRQFPNYSSELNVNALELEDSALYLCASSPLEKRGPNYEQYFGPGTRLTVT.

The chain has TRBV7-9 and TRBJ2-1, with 11 bases lining up with TRBD2. Germline V lookup: CDR1 SEHNR, CDR2 FQNEAQ (reference sequence). This CDR3 spans 19 amino acids. The J segment lost 4 bases and the V segment lost 5 bases, leaving 16 bases of the junction unmatched. This CDR3 is CASSPTGTSGGGHYNEQFF. CDR3 DNA: TGTGCCAGCAGCCCAACCGGGACTAGCGGAGGGGGGCATTACAATGAGCAGTTCTTC.

This clone appeared a few times. This sequence joins TRBV28 and TRBJ2-4; 11 bases match TRBD1. Germline V CDR1 and CDR2: MDHEN, SYDVKM. This CDR3 has 18 residues. The trim removed 5 bases at V and 8 bases at J, leaving 17 bases unmatched. DNA of the CDR3: TGTGCCAGCAGTCCTGTCTCCGGACAGGGGGCTCCGAGGGACATTCAGTACTTC. As protein: CASSPVSGQGAPRDIQYF.

The chain couples TRBV3-1 (or the pseudogene TRBV3-2) to TRBJ2-7; D might be TRBD1 (5 bases). V was trimmed by 4 bases and J by 4 bases, leaving 11 bases between them. The length of the CDR3 is 13 residues. Looked up from germline, CDR1 is LGHDT and CDR2 is YNNKEL (reference sequence). In DNA form, the CDR3 reads TGTGCCAGCAGCCGTAAGGGGCTGTACGAGCAGTACTTC. Protein sequence: CASSRKGLYEQYF.

The genes are TRBV9 and TRBJ2-7, with 10 bases lining up with TRBD1. Per the germline V gene, CDR1 is SGDLS and CDR2 is YYNGEE. The CDR3 contains 18 residues. V lost 0 bases, J lost 1 base, and 10 bases stayed unmatched. The CDR3 loop is CASSVGGTGVGRSYEQYF. DNA for the CDR3: TGTGCCAGCAGCGTAGGTGGGACAGGGGTGGGCCGATCCTACGAGCAGTACTTC.

CDR3 nucleotide sequence: TGTGCCAGCAGCTTAGAGGCTAGACTCAATGAGCAGTTCTTC. It codes for CASSLEARLNEQFF. The rearrangement uses TRBV7-2 and TRBJ2-1, with D unclear. Germline CDR1 reads SGHTA; CDR2 reads FQGNSA. The CDR3 covers 14 residues. V was cut by 1 base and J by 6 bases, with 10 bases left in between. The variable domain in full, with the rest retrieved from reference TRBV7-2 and TRBJ2-1, is GAGVSQSPSNKVTEKGKDVELRCDPISGHTALYWYRQSLGQGLEFLIYFQGNSAPDKSGLPSDRFSAERTGGSVSTLTIQRTQQEDSAVYLCASSLEARLNEQFFGPGTRLTVL.

This clone came up once. The chain has TRBV3-1 (or the pseudogene TRBV3-2) and TRBJ2-7; D gene uncertain. The germline gives CDR1 LGHDT, CDR2 YNNKEL (reference sequence). Trimming left V 4 bases short and J 1 base short, with 17 bases between. CDR3 length: 16 amino acids. The CDR3 sequence: CASSLRSSSGSYEQYF. For the CDR3, the DNA is TGTGCCAGCAGCCTACGTTCGAGTTCAGGTTCCTACGAGCAGTACTTC.

To note about this clone: Sequence at one end of the junction differs from germline and may be a read error. The chain links TRBV18 to TRBJ2-7; tentatively, D is TRBD2 (6 bases). The CDR3 contains 14 residues. Looked up from germline, CDR1 is KGHSH and CDR2 is LQKENI. The CDR3 protein is CASSPEGTPTSGDF. CDR3 bases: TGTGCCAGCTCACCGGAGGGGACTCCTACGAGCGGAGACTTC.

The V and J genes are TRBV20-1 and TRBJ2-1, with D maybe TRBD2 (5 bases). The CDR3 length is 11 residues. V was clipped by 1 base and J by 10 bases, with 8 bases between them. Germline V gene lookup returns CDR1 DFQATT and CDR2 SNEGSKA (reference sequence). CDR3 in amino acids: CSARGPGEQFF. The CDR3 bases are TGCAGTGCTAGAGGGCCGGGGGAGCAGTTCTTC.

The chain is built from TRBV12-3 or TRBV12-4 and TRBJ2-1; the D is unclear. This CDR3 is 12 amino acids long. The V end was cut by 3 bases, the J end by 7 bases, with 7 bases between. The chain's CDR3 is CASSFFENEQFF. In DNA form, the CDR3 reads TGTGCCAGCAGTTTTTTTGAGAATGAGCAGTTCTTC.

This chain links TRBV6-1 with TRBJ2-2, with D perhaps TRBD2 (5 bases). The CDR3 extends over 13 amino acids. V was trimmed by 2 bases and J by 6 bases, leaving 7 bases between them. CDR1 and CDR2 (germline): MNHNS, SASEGT. This CDR3 is CASSELRAGELFF. Written as DNA, the CDR3 is TGTGCCAGCAGTGAATTGAGGGCCGGGGAGCTGTTTTTT.

This chain uses TRBV4-2 with TRBJ1-4; D is undetermined. Germline CDR1 LGHNA, CDR2 YNFKEQ. Trimming shortened V by 1 base and J by 6 bases, and 15 bases separated the two germline ends. CDR3 length: 16 residues. CDR3 protein: CASSQGSGRRDEKLFF. The CDR3 nucleotides read TGTGCCAGCAGCCAAGGTTCAGGACGGCGGGATGAAAAACTGTTTTTT.

This clone was seen a handful of times. V gene TRBV2 combines with J gene TRBJ1-6, with 7 bases identical to TRBD1. The CDR3 has 15 residues. The V gene's germline CDR1 is SNHLY and CDR2 FYNNEI. V trimming: 5 bases; J trimming: 11 bases; junction bases outside the gene matches: 12. For the CDR3, the DNA is TGTGCCAGCAGTCGTGACAGGGCTGGAACTCCACCCCTCCACTTT. Translation gives CASSRDRAGTPPLHF.

The chain is built from TRBV29-1 and TRBJ2-1; TRBD1 is a possible D gene (5 bases). V was clipped by 2 bases and J by 8 bases, with 10 bases between them. CDR3 length equals 12 residues. The germline CDR1 and CDR2 sequences are SQVTM and ANQGSEA. CDR3 sequence: CSVERGSDEQFF. The DNA for the CDR3 is TGCAGCGTTGAAAGGGGATCGGATGAGCAGTTCTTC.

The chain couples TRBV7-9 to TRBJ1-3, with 8 bases that match TRBD1. CDR3 length: 17 amino acids. CDR1 SEHNR and CDR2 FQNEAQ come from the germline V gene (reference sequence). V lost 5 bases to trimming and J lost 0 bases; unmatched junction nucleotides: 9. CDR3 sequence reads: CASSTGGLRRSGNTIYF. The DNA for the CDR3 is TGTGCCAGCAGCACAGGGGGGCTAAGGCGCTCTGGAAACACCATATATTTT.

The chain carries TRBV9 and TRBJ1-1; 12 nucleotides match TRBD1. CDR1 SGDLS and CDR2 YYNGEE come from the germline V gene. Trimming removed 3 bases from V and 3 bases from J; junction bases left unmatched: 9. This CDR3 region has 17 residues. CDR3 region: CASSGWDRGQRDTEAFF. Here the CDR3 DNA reads TGTGCCAGCAGCGGATGGGACAGGGGGCAGAGGGACACTGAAGCTTTCTTT.

The rearrangement joins TRBV4-1 to TRBJ2-6, with 11 positions matching TRBD1. J gave up 0 bases and V 2 bases, and 9 bases lay outside the gene matches. The germline gives CDR1 MGHRA, CDR2 YSYEKL. The CDR3 sequence is 20 residues long. CDR3 nucleotides: TGCGCCAGCAGCCAAACCATGTCCGGGACAGGGGGCTCTGGGGCCAACGTCCTGACTTTC. This translates into CASSQTMSGTGGSGANVLTF.

The rearrangement uses TRBV7-2 and TRBJ2-3, with a possible D match to TRBD2 (6 bases). Looked up from germline, CDR1 is SGHTA and CDR2 is FQGNSA. This CDR3 contains 12 residues. Trimming shortened V by 7 bases and J by 9 bases, and 14 bases separated the two germline ends. The CDR3 DNA sequence: TGTGCCAGCACGTCCGGTCGGGAGACGCAGTATTTT. Its translation is CASTSGRETQYF.

CDR3 bases: TGTGCCAGCACAGGGGGCACAAAGGATACGCAGTATTTT. Encoded protein: CASTGGTKDTQYF. This chain joins TRBV28 and TRBJ2-3; TRBD1 aligns across 8 bases. V trimming: 7 bases; J trimming: 6 bases; junction bases outside the gene matches: 6. Germline values: CDR1 MDHEN, CDR2 SYDVKM. The CDR3 length is 13 residues. The full variable domain, with the rest looked up from reference TRBV28 and TRBJ2-3, is DVKVTQSSRYLVKRTGEKVFLECVQDMDHENMFWYRQDPGLGLRLIYFSYDVKMKEKGDIPEGYSVSREKKERFSLILESASTNQTSMYLCASTGGTKDTQYFGPGTRLTVL.

This CDR3 is CASRPGGESGYTF. The CDR3 DNA is TGTGCCAGCAGGCCTGGTGGAGAAAGCGGCTACACCTTC. The chain combines TRBV28 with TRBJ1-2; D is unclear. Trimming took 6 bases from V and 8 from J, leaving 16 bases between them. Germline CDR1 reads MDHEN; CDR2 reads SYDVKM. The CDR3 contains 13 residues.